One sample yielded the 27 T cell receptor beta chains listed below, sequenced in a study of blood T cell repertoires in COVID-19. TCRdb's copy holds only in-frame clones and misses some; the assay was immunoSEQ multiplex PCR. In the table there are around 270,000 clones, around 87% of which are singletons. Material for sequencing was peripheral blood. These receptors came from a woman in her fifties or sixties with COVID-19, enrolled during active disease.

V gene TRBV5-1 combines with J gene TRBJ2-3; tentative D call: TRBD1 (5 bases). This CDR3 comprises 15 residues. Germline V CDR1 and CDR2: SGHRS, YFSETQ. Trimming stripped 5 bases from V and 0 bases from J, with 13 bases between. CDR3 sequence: CASRKDTSSTDTQYF. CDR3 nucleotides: TGCGCCAGCAGGAAGGACACTTCTAGCACAGATACGCAGTATTTT.

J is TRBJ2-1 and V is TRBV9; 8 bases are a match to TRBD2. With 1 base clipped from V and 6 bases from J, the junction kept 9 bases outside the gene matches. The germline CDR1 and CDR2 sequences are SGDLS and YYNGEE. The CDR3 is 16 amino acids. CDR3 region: CASSVRIGRAFNEQFF. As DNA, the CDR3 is TGTGCCAGCAGCGTACGCATCGGGAGGGCCTTCAATGAGCAGTTCTTC.

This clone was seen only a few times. CDR3 DNA sequence: TGTGCCAGCAGGAAGACTAGCGGGAGCGGGGCTGAGCAGTTCTTC. This translates into CASRKTSGSGAEQFF. The chain is built from TRBV2 and TRBJ2-1; 12 nucleotides align to TRBD2. Trimming cost V 6 bases and J 9 bases; bases outside gene matches: 9. The CDR3 is made up of 15 amino acids. The germline V gene encodes CDR1 SNHLY and CDR2 FYNNEI. Full variable domain (rest looked up from reference TRBV2 and TRBJ2-1): EPEVTQTPSHQVTQMGQEVILRCVPISNHLYFYWYRQILGQKVEFLVSFYNNEISEKSEIFDDQFSVERPDGSNFTLKIRSTKLEDSAMYFCASRKTSGSGAEQFFGPGTRLTVL.

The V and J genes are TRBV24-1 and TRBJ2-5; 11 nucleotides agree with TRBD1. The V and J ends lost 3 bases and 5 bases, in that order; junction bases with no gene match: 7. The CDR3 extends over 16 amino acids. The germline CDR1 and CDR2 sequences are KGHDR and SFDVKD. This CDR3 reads CATSDPRTGGKETQYF. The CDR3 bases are TGTGCCACCAGTGATCCAAGGACAGGGGGCAAGGAGACCCAGTACTTC.

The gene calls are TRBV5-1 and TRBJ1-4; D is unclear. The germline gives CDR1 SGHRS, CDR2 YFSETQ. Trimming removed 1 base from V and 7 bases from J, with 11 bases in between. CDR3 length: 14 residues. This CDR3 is CASSLRPRGEKLFF. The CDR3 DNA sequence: TGCGCCAGCAGCTTGAGACCACGGGGTGAAAAACTGTTTTTT.

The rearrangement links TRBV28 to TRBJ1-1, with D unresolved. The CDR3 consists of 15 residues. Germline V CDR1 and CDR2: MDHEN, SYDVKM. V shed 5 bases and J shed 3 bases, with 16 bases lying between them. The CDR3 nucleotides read TGTGCCAGCAGTCAATACACGGCCGGGGACACTGAAGCTTTCTTT. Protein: CASSQYTAGDTEAFF.

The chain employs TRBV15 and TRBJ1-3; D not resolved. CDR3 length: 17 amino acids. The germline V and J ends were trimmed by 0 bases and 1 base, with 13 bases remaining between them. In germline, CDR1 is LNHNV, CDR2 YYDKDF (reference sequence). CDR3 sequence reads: CATSRDSREWSGNTIYF. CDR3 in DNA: TGTGCCACCAGCAGAGATTCCCGGGAATGGTCTGGAAACACCATATATTTT.

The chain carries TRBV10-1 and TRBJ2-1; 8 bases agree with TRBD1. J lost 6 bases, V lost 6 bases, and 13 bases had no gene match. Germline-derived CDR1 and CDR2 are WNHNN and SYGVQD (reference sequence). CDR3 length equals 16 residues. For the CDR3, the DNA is TGCGCCAGCAGCCTTCCAGGGGGCTTGGGTAGCAATGAGCAGTTCTTC. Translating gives CASSLPGGLGSNEQFF.

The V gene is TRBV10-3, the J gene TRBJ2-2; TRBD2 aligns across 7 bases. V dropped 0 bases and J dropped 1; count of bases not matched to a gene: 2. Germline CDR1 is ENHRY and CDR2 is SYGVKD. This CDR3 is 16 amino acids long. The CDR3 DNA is TGTGCCATCAGTGAGTCTGGCGGGGGGAACACCGGGGAGCTGTTTTTT. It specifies CAISESGGGNTGELFF.

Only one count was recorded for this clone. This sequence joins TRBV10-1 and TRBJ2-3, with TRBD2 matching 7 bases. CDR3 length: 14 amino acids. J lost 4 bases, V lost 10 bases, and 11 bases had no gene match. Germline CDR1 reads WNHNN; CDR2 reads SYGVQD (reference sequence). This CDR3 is CANLEREIPDTQYF. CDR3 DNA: TGCGCCAATTTAGAGCGGGAAATTCCAGATACGCAGTATTTT.

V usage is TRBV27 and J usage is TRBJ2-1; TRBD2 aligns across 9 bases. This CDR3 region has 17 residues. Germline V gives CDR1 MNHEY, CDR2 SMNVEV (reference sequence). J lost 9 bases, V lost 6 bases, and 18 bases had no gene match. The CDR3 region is CASRTRGDPLAGIEQFF. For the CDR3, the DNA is TGTGCCAGCAGGACCAGAGGGGATCCGCTAGCGGGAATTGAGCAGTTCTTC.

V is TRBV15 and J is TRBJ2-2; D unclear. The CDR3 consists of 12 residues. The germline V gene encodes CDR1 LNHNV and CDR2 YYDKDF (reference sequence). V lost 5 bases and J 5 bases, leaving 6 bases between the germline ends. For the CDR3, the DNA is TGTGCCACCAGCCCGTTTACCGGGGAGCTGTTTTTT. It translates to CATSPFTGELFF.

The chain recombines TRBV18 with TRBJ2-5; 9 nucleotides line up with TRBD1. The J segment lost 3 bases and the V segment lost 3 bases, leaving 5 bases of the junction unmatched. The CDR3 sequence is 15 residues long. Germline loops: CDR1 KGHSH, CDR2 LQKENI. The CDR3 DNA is TGTGCCAGCTCACCCAATACAGGGGGCGAAGAGACCCAGTACTTC. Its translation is CASSPNTGGEETQYF.

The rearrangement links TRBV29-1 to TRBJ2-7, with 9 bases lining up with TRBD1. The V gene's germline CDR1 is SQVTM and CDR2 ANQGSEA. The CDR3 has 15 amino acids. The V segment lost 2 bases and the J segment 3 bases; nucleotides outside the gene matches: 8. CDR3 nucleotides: TGCAGCGTTGAATTTGGACAGGGGCATAGCTACGAGCAGTACTTC. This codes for CSVEFGQGHSYEQYF.

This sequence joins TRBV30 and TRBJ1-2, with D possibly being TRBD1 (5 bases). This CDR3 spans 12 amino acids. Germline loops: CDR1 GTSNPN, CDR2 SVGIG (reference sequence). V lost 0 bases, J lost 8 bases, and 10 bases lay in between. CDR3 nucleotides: TGTGCCTGGAGTGTTCGTCGGGGGGGCTACACCTTC. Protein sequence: CAWSVRRGGYTF.

DNA for the CDR3: TGCGCCAGCAGCTTGGCCGTCACTAGTCATGATGAGCAGTTCTTC. Protein: CASSLAVTSHDEQFF. This chain links TRBV5-1 with TRBJ2-1, with D perhaps matching TRBD2 (5 bases). Germline values: CDR1 SGHRS, CDR2 YFSETQ. Trimming took off 0 bases at V and 8 bases at J, with 15 bases between the two ends. The CDR3 sequence is 15 residues long.

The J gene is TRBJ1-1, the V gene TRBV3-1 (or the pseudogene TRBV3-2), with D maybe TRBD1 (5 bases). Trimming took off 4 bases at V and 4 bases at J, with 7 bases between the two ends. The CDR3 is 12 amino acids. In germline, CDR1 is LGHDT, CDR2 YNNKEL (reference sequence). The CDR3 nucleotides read TGTGCCAGCAGCCGGCAGGGCACTGAAGCTTTCTTT. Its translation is CASSRQGTEAFF.

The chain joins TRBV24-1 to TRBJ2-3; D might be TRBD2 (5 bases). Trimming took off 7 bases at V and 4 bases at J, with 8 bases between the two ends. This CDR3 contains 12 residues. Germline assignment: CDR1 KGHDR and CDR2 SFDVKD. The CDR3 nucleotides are TGTGCCACCAGCCAGGAGGCAGATACGCAGTATTTT. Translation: CATSQEADTQYF.

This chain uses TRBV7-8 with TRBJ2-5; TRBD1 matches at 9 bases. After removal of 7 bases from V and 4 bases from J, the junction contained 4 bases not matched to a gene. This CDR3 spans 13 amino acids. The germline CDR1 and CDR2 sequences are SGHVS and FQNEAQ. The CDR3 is CASTRDRVETQYF. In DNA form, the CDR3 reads TGTGCCAGCACCCGGGACAGGGTAGAGACCCAGTACTTC.

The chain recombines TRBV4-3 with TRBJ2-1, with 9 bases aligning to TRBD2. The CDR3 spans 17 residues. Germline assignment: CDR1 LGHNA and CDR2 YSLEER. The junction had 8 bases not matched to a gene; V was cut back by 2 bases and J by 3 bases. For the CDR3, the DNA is TGCGCCAGCAGCCAACGGCCAAGCGGGAGGATCTACAATGAGCAGTTCTTC. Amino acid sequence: CASSQRPSGRIYNEQFF.

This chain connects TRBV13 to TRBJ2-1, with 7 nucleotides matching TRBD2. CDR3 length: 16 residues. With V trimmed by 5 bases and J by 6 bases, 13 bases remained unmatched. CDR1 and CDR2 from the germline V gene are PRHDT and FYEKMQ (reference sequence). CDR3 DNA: TGTGCCAGCAGCGACACCGGGACTATCAGGGCCAATGAGCAGTTCTTC. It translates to CASSDTGTIRANEQFF.

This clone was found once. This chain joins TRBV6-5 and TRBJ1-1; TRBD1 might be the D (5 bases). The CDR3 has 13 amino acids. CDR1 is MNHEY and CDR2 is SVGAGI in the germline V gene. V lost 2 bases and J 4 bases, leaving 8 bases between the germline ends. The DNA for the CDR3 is TGTGCCAGCAGTTACGGCGGGGCCACTGAAGCTTTCTTT. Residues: CASSYGGATEAFF.

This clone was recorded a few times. The CDR3 DNA is TGTGCCAGCAGCCAAGATACAGGGAACAATCAGCCCCAGCATTTT. Amino acid sequence: CASSQDTGNNQPQHF. The chain couples TRBV3-1 (or the pseudogene TRBV3-2) to TRBJ1-5; the D gene is possibly TRBD1 (6 bases). V was pared by 0 bases and J by 3 bases, with 9 bases between. CDR3 length: 15 amino acids. The V gene's germline CDR1 is LGHDT and CDR2 YNNKEL (reference sequence).

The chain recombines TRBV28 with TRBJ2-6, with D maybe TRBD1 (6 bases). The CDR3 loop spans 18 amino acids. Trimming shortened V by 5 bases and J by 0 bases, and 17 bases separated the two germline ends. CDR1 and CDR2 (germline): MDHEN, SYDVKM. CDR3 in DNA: TGTGCCAGCAGTCCAATGGACAGATTCCCCTCTGGGGCCAACGTCCTGACTTTC. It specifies CASSPMDRFPSGANVLTF.

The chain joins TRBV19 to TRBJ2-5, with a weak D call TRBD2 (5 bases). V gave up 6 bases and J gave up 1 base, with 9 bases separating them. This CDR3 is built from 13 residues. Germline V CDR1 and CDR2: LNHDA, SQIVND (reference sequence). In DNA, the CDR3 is TGTGCCAGTAGGGTACGGGGCCAAGAGACCCAGTACTTC. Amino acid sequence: CASRVRGQETQYF.

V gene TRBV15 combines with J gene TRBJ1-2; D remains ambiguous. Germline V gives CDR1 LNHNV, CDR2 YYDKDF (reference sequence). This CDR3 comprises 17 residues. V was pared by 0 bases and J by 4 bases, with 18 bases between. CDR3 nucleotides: TGTGCCACCAGCAGAGATGGTAGTATCTTTGGTGGCTATGGCTACACCTTC. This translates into CATSRDGSIFGGYGYTF.

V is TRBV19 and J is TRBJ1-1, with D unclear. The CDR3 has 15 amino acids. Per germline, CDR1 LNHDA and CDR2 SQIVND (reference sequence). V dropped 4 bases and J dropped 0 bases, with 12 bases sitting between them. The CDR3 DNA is TGTGCCAGTAGTACATTACAGCGGATGAACACTGAAGCTTTCTTT. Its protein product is CASSTLQRMNTEAFF.